Reported below is one T cell receptor beta chain. Its antigen is currently unknown. Assay used: immunoSEQ multiplex PCR; TCRdb lists only in-frame clones, some missing. The table includes some 40,000 clones, roughly 90% detected once. The germline V gene has CDR1 SGHNT and CDR2 YYREEE (reference sequence). The V gene end was trimmed by 4 bases and the J gene end by 6 bases; junction bases not matched to a gene: 17. The CDR3 covers 20 residues. The entry originates in a study of OX40 agonist ivuxolimab in advanced cancers. Study summary: Ivuxolimab, an agonistic anti-OX40 (CD134) antibody, was given to patients. Three individuals attained partial responses, comprising one hepatocellular carcinoma case and two cutaneous melanoma cases.

The study's findings and limits: There was clonal expansion of CD4+ and CD8+ blood T cells by week 6 at 0.1 to 3.0 mg/kg. Determination of antigen specificity was not performed for the expanded peripheral T cells.

The sequence came from an adult with an advanced solid tumor such as melanoma, head and neck, liver or kidney cancer. The sequencing here drew on CD4+ or CD8+ T cells sorted from blood, taken in a trial of the OX40 agonist ivuxolimab. The rearrangement links TRBV5-4 to TRBJ2-2; 14 bases fit TRBD2. CDR3 nucleotides: TGTGCCAGCAGCCCGGAAGGACTAGCGGGGGGTTCATTGGGCCCCGGGGAGCTGTTTTTT. It codes for CASSPEGLAGGSLGPGELFF.